This T cell receptor beta chain was observed in a study of cytomegalovirus exposure and HLA in healthy donors. Study conclusions and caveats: A later analysis showed TCR association rates differing by HLA locus, peaking at DRB1 and lowest at HLA-C.

Trimming shortened V by 2 bases and J by 4 bases, and 11 bases separated the two germline ends. Germline values: CDR1 LNHDA, CDR2 SQIVND (reference sequence). The CDR3 has 14 amino acids. PCR employed 60 Vbeta and 13 Jbeta primers. Method: immunoSEQ multiplex PCR; TCRdb's copy keeps in-frame clones and lacks some. The sample contains tens of thousands of clones, 75% to 80% of which appear only once. Of note for this clone: Its specificity is unknown.

The sample consisted of PBMCs. The chain is built from TRBV19 and TRBJ2-5, with D perhaps matching TRBD1 (5 bases). This receptor was identified in a woman in her 40s in good health and CMV-seropositive. In nucleotides, the CDR3 is TGTGCCAGTAGTATACTAGGGGTACGAGAGACCCAGTACTTC. This sequence encodes CASSILGVRETQYF. The full variable domain, with the rest looked up from reference TRBV19 and TRBJ2-5, is DGGITQSPKYLFRKEGQNVTLSCEQNLNHDAMYWYRQDPGQGLRLIYYSQIVNDFQKGDIAEGYSVSREKKESFPLTVTSAQKNPTAFYLCASSILGVRETQYFGPGTRLLVL.